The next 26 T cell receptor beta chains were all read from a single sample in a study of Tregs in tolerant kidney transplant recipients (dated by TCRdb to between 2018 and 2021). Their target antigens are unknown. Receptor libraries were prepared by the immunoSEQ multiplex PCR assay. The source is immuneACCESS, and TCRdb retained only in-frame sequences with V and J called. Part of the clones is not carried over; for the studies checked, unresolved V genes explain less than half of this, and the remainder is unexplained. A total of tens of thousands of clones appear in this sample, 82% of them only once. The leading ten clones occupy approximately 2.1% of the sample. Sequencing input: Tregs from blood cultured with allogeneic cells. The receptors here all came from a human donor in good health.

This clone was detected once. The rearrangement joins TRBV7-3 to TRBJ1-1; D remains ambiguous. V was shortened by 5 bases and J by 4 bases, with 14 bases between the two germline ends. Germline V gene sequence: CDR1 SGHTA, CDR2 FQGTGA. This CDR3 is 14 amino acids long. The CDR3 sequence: CASSPAGKITEAFF. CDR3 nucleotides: TGTGCCAGCAGCCCGGCGGGAAAGATCACTGAAGCTTTCTTT.

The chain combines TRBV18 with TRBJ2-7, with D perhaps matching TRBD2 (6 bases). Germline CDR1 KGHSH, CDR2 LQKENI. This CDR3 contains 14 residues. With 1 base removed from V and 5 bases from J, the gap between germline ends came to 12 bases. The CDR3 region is CASSPRGGVNEQYF. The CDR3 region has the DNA TGTGCCAGCTCACCACGGGGCGGGGTAAACGAGCAGTACTTC.

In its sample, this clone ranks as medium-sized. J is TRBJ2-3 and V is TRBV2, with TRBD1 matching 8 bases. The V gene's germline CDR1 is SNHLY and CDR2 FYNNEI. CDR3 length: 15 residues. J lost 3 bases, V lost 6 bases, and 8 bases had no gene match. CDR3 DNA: TGTGCCAGCAGCCCGGACAGGGCTGGTACAGATACGCAGTATTTT. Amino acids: CASSPDRAGTDTQYF.

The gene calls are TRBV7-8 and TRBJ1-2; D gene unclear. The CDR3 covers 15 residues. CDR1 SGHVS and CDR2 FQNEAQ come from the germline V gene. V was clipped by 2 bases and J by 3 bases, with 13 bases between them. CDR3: CASSLSSSQDYGYTF. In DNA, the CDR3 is TGTGCCAGCAGCTTATCAAGCAGCCAGGACTATGGCTACACCTTC.

The CDR3 is CASSYSETQYF. CDR3 DNA sequence: TGTGCCAGCAGTTACTCAGAGACCCAGTACTTC. This rearrangement joins TRBV6-6 to TRBJ2-5; D is undetermined. The V and J ends lost 0 bases and 4 bases respectively, with 0 bases between them. The CDR3 totals 11 residues. Germline CDR1 MNHNY, CDR2 SVGAGI (reference sequence).

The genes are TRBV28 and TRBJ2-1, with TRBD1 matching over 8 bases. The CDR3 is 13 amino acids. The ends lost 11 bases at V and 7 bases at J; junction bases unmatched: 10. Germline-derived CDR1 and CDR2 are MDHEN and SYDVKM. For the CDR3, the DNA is TGTGCCTGGGGCGGACAGGGTGGGAATGAGCAGTTCTTC. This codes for CAWGGQGGNEQFF.

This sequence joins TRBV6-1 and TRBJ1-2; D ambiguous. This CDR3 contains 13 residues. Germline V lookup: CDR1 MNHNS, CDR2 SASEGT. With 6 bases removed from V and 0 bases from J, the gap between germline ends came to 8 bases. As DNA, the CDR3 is TGTGCCAGCAGATCACACGCTAACTATGGCTACACCTTC. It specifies CASRSHANYGYTF.

CDR3 sequence (DNA): TGTGCCTGCGGCGGACAGGGACAGGCCTTCAATGAGCAGTTCTTC. It translates to CACGGQGQAFNEQFF. This chain links TRBV19 with TRBJ2-1; TRBD1 matches at 8 bases. V was pared by 11 bases and J by 6 bases, with 15 bases of the junction left unmatched. Germline V lookup: CDR1 LNHDA, CDR2 SQIVND (reference sequence). The CDR3 covers 15 residues.

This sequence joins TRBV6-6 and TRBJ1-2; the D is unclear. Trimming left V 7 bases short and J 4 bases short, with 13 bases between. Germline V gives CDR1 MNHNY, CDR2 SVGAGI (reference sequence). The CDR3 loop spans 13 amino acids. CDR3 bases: TGTGCCAGCACATACAATGACGCCTATGGCTACACCTTC. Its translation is CASTYNDAYGYTF.

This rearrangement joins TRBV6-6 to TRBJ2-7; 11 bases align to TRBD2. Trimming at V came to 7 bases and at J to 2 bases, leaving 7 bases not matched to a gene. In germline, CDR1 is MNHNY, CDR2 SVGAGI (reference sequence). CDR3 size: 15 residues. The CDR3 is CASTRGTSGAYEQYF. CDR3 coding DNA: TGTGCCAGCACCCGCGGGACTAGCGGTGCCTACGAGCAGTACTTC.

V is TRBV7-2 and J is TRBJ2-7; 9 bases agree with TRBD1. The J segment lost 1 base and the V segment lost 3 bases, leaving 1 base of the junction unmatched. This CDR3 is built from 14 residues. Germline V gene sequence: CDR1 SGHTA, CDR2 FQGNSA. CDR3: CASSFDRGSYEQYF. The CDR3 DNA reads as TGTGCCAGCAGCTTCGACAGGGGGTCCTACGAGCAGTACTTC.

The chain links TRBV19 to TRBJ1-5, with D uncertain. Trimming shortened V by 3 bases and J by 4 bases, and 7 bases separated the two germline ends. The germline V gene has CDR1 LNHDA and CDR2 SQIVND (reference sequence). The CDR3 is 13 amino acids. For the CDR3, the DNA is TGTGCCAGTAGTATGCGCGGAAATCAGCCCCAGCATTTT. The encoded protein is CASSMRGNQPQHF.

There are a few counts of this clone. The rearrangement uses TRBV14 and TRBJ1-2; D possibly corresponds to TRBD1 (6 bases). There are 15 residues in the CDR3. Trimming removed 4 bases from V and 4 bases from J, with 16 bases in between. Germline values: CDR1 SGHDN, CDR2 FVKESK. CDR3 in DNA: TGTGCCAGCAGCCCGAGACAGGCGAGCTCCTATGGCTACACCTTC. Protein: CASSPRQASSYGYTF.

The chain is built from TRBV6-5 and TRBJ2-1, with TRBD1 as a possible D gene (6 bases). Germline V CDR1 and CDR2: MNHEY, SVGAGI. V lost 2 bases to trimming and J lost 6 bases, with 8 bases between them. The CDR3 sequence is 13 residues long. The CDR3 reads CASSYDRFNEQFF. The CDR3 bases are TGTGCCAGCAGTTACGACAGGTTCAATGAGCAGTTCTTC.

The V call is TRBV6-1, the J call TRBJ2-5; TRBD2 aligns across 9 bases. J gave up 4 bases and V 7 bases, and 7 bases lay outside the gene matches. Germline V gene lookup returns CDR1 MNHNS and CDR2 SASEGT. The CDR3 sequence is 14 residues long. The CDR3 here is CASTRLAVRETQYF. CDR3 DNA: TGTGCCAGCACCAGACTAGCGGTTCGAGAGACCCAGTACTTC.

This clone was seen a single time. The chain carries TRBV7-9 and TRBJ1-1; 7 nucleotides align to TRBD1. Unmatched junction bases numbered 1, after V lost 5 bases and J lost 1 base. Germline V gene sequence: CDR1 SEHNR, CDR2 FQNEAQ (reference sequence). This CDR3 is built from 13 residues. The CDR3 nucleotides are TGTGCCAGCAGCAGGACAGGGAACACTGAAGCTTTCTTT. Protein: CASSRTGNTEAFF. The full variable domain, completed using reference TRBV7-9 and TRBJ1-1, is DTGVSQNPRHKITKRGQNVTFRCDPISEHNRLYWYRQTLGQGPEFLTYFQNEAQLEKSRLLSDRFSAERPKGSFSTLEIQRTEQGDSAMYLCASSRTGNTEAFFGQGTRLTVV.

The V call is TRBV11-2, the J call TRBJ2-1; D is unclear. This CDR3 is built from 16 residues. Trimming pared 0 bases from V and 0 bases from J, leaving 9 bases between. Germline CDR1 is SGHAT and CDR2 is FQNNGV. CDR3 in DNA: TGTGCCAGCAGCTTAGAGTTTTTGAGCTCCTACAATGAGCAGTTCTTC. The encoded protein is CASSLEFLSSYNEQFF.

Written as DNA, the CDR3 is TGTGCCAGCAGGCTGACAGGGGCGGGGATAGCCAAAAACATTCAGTACTTC. It yields the protein CASRLTGAGIAKNIQYF. The chain has TRBV2 and TRBJ2-4, with 8 bases lining up with TRBD1. The CDR3 totals 17 residues. CDR1 is SNHLY, CDR2 FYNNEI, per germline. The ends lost 6 bases at V and 0 bases at J; junction bases unmatched: 10.

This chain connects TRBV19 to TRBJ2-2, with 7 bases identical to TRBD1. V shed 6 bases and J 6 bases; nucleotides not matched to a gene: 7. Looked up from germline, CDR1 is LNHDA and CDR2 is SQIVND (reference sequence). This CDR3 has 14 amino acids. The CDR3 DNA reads TGTGCCAGTAGGCACAGGGGAAGGGCCGGGGAGCTGTTTTTT. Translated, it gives CASRHRGRAGELFF.

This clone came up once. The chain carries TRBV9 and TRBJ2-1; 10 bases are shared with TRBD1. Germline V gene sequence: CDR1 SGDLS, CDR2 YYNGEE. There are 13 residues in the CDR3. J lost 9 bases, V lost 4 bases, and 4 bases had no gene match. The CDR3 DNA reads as TGTGCCAGCAGCAAGGGGACAGGGGTTGAGCAGTTCTTC. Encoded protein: CASSKGTGVEQFF.

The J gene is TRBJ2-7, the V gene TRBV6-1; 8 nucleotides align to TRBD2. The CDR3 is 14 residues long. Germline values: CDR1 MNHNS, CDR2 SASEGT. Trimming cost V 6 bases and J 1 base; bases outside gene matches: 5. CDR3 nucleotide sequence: TGTGCCAGCAGCCTAGGACTAGCTTCCTACGAGCAGTACTTC. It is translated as CASSLGLASYEQYF.

The CDR3, as DNA: TGTGCCAGCAGAAGATCCGGGGCTAACGAGCAGTACTTC. The encoded protein is CASRRSGANEQYF. The chain recombines TRBV7-2 with TRBJ2-7; either TRBD1 or TRBD2 may supply D (5 bases each). CDR1 is SGHTA and CDR2 is FQGNSA in the germline V gene. Trimming took off 6 bases at V and 5 bases at J, with 14 bases between the two ends. The CDR3 totals 13 residues.

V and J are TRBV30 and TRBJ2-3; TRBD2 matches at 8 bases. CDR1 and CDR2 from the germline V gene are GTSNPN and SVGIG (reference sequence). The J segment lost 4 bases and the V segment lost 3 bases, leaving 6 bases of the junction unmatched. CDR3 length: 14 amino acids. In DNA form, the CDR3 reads TGTGCCTGGAGCCGGACTAGCTCTTCAGATACGCAGTATTTT. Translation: CAWSRTSSSDTQYF.

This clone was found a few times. The CDR3 coding sequence is TGTGCCAGCAGCTTTTGGGACAGCCCTACGCTCGAGGAGCAGTACTTC. Translated: CASSFWDSPTLEEQYF. The rearrangement uses TRBV11-3 and TRBJ2-7; 7 bases are a match to TRBD1. CDR1 and CDR2 from the germline V gene are SGHNT and YENEEA. Unmatched junction bases numbered 15, after V lost 3 bases and J lost 7 bases. This CDR3 is 16 amino acids long.

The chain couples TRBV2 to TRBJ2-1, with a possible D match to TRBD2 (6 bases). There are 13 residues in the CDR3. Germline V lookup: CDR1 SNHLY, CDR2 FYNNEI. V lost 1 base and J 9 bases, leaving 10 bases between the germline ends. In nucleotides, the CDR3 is TGTGCCAGCAGTGAAGGGGCGGGGACTGAGCAGTTCTTC. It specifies CASSEGAGTEQFF. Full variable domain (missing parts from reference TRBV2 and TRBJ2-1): EPEVTQTPSHQVTQMGQEVILRCVPISNHLYFYWYRQILGQKVEFLVSFYNNEISEKSEIFDDQFSVERPDGSNFTLKIRSTKLEDSAMYFCASSEGAGTEQFFGPGTRLTVL.

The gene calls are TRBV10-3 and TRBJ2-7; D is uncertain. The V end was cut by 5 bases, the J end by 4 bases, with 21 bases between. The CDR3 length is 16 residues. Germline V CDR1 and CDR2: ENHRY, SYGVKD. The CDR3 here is CAISHRNPEPRYEQYF. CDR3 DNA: TGTGCCATCAGTCATCGCAACCCAGAGCCAAGGTACGAGCAGTACTTC.